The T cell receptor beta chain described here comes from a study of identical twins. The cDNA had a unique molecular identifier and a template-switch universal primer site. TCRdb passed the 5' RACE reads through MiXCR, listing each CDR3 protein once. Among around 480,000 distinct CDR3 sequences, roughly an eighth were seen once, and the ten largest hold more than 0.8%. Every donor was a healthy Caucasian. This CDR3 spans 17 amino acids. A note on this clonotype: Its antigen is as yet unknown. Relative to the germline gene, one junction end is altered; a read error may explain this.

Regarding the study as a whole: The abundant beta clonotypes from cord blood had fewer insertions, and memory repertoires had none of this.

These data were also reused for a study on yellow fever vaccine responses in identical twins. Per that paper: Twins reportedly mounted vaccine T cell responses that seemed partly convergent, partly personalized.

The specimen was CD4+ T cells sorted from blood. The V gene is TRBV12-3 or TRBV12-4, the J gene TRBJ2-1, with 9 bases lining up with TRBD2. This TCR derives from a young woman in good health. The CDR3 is CTSSLEVAGGPVSEQFF. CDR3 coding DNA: TGTACCAGCAGTTTAGAAGTGGCGGGGGGGCCCGTCAGTGAGCAGTTCTTC.